The clone carrying this TCR beta chain has more than one count but fewer than ten. The antigen remains unidentified. Trimming shortened V by 0 bases and J by 2 bases, and 16 bases separated the two germline ends. CDR3 length equals 16 residues. Germline assignment: CDR1 GTSNPN and CDR2 SVGIG (reference sequence). Ahead of thyroid surgery, no patient had received treatment of any kind. The data belong to a study of metastatic and nonmetastatic thyroid tumors. For the study at large: Both malignant and benign thyroid patients supplied peripheral blood and tumor or nodule tissue samples, across which the repertoires of these patients were then compared. Study results and caveats: It was reportedly found that TCR beta diversity was significantly higher in malignant thyroid tumors than in benign nodules, a difference seen in both blood and tumor samples.

TCRdb reprocessed the PCR reads via MiXCR. The repertoire holds 3,300 or so clones, with approximately 30% as singletons. This sequence was found in a male donor with papillary thyroid cancer or a benign thyroid nodule (not recorded which). Some clones in this sample may be carry-over from other donors' samples. This chain joins TRBV30 and TRBJ1-2; maybe TRBD1 (6 bases). What was sequenced was adjacent normal tissue. CDR3 in DNA: TGTGCCTGGAGTGTAACGAATTCGGGACAAAACTATGGCTACACCTTC. Amino acid sequence: CAWSVTNSGQNYGYTF.